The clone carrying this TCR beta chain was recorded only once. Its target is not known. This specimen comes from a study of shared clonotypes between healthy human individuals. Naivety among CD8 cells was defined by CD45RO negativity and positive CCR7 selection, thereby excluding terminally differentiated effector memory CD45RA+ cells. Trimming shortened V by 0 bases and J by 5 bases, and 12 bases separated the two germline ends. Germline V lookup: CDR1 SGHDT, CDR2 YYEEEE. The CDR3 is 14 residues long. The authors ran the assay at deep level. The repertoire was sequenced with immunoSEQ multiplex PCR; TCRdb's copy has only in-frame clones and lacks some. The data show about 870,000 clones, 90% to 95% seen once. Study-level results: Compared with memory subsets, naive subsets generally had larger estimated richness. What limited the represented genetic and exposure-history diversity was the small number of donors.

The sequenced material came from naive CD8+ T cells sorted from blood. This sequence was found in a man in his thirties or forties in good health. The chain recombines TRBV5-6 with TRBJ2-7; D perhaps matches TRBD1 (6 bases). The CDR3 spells CASSLGGRSNEQYF. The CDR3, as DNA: TGTGCCAGCAGCTTGGGGGGGCGCAGCAACGAGCAGTACTTC.